This TCR beta chain was observed in a study of blood T cell repertoires in COVID-19. About the study: From the United States, Italy and Spain came samples of acute and convalescent COVID-19.

CDR3 size: 14 residues. Looked up from germline, CDR1 is MDHEN and CDR2 is SYDVKM. Germline trimming cut 10 bases from V and 5 bases from J; bases unmatched to any gene: 10. This clone appeared once. Original analysis: Reference gene primer amplification yielded estimated nucleated cell counts. The method was immunoSEQ multiplex PCR; TCRdb's version includes in-frame clones alone and lacks a portion of them. That table is the source of V, J and clone size, and D and trimming were worked out from the DNA. Of some 150,000 clones in the sample, roughly 86% were seen once. The rearrangement links TRBV28 to TRBJ1-4, with 7 nucleotides matching TRBD1. The sequence derives from a man between 35 and 55 years old who had recovered from COVID-19. The sequenced sample was peripheral blood. The CDR3 nucleotides are TGTGCCACCGCCACCGGGACAGCGAATGAAAAACTGTTTTTT. Its protein is CATATGTANEKLFF.